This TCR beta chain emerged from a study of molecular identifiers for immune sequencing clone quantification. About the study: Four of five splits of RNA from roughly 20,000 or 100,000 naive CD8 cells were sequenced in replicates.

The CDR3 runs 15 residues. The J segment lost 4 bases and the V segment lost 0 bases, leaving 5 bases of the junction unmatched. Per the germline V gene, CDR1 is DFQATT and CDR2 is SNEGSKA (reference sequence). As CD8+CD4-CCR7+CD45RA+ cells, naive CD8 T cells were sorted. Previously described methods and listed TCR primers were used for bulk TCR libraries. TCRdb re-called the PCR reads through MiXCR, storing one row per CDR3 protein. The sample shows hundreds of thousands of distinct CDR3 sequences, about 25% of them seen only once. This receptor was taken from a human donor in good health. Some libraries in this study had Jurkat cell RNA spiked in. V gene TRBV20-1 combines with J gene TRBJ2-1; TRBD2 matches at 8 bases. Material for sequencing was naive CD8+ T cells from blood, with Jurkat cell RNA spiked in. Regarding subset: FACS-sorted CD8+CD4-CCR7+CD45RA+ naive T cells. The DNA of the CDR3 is TGCAGTGCTAGAGATAGCAGCGGGGGTTACAATGAGCAGTTCTTC. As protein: CSARDSSGGYNEQFF.